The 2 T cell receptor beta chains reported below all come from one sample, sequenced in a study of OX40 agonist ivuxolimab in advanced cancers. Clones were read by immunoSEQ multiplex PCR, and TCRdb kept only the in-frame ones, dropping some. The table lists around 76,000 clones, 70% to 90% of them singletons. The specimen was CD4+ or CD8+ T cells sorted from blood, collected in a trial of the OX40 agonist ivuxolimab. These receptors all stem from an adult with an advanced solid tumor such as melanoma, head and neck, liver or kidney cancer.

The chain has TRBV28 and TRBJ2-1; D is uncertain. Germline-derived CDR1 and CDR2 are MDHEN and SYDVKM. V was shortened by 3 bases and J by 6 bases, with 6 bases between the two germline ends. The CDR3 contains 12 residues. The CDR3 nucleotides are TGTGCCAGCAGTTTGAATCGCAATGAGCAGTTCTTC. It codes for CASSLNRNEQFF.

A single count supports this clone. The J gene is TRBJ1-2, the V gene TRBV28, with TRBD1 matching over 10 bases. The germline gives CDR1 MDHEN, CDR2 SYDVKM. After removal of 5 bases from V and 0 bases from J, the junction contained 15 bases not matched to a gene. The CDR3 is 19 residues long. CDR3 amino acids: CASSPGGTGVFRTNYGYTF. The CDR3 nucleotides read TGTGCCAGCAGTCCAGGGGGGACAGGGGTATTTAGGACTAACTATGGCTACACCTTC.